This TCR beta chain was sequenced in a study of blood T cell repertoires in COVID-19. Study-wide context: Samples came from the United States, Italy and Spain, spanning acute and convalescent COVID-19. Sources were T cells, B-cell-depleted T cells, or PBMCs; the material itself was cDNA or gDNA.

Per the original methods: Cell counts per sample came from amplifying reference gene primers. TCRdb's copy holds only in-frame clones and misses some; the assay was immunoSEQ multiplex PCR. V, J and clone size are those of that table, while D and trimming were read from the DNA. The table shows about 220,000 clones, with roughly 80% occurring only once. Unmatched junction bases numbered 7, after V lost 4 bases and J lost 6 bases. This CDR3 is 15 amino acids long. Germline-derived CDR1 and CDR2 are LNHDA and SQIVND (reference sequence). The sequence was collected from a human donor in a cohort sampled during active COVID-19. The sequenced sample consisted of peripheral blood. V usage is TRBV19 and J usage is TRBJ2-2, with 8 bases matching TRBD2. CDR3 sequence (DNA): TGTGCCAGTAGTACCCCACTGACTAGCGCCGGGGAGCTGTTTTTT. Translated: CASSTPLTSAGELFF.